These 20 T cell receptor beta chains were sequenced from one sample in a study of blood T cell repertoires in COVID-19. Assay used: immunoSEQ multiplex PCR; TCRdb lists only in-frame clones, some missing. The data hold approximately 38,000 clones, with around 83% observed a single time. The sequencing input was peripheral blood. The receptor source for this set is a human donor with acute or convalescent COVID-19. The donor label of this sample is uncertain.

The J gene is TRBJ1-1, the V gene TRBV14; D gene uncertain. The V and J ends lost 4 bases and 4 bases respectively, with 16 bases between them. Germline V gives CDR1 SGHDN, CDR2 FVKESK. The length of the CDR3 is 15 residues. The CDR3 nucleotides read TGTGCCAGCAGCCCCCGGACTGAATGGGGCACTGAAGCTTTCTTT. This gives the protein CASSPRTEWGTEAFF.

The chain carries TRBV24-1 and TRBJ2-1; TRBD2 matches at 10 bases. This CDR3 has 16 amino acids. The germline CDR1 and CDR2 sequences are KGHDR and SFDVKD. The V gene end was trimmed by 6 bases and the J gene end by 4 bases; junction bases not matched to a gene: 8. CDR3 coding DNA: TGTGCCACCAGTTCCTCTAGCGGGAGCCAATACAATGAGCAGTTCTTC. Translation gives CATSSSSGSQYNEQFF.

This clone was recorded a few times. In DNA, the CDR3 is TGTGCCAGCAGCTCACGGGTTAACACCGGGGAGCTGTTTTTT. Translated, it gives CASSSRVNTGELFF. The V gene is TRBV7-6, the J gene TRBJ2-2; D gene uncertain. CDR3 length equals 14 residues. Germline V CDR1 and CDR2: SGHVS, FNYEAQ. Trimming left V 4 bases short and J 2 bases short, with 8 bases between.

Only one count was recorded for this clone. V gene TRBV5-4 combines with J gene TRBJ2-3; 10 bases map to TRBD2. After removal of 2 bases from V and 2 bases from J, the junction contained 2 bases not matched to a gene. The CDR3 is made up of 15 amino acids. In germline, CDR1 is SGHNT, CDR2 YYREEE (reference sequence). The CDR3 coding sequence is TGTGCCAGCAGCTTAGCGGGGGGGTTCACAGATACGCAGTATTTT. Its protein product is CASSLAGGFTDTQYF.

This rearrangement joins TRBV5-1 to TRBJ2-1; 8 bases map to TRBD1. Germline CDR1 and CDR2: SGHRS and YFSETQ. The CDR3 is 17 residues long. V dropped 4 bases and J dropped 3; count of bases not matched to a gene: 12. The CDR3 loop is CASSAGQGLPGYNEQFF. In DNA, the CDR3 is TGCGCCAGCAGCGCTGGACAGGGCCTTCCCGGCTACAATGAGCAGTTCTTC.

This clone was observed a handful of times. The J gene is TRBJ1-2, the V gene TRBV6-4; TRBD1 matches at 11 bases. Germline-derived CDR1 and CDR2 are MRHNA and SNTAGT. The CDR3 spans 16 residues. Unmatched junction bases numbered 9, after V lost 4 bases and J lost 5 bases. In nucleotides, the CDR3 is TGTGCCAGCAGTGCCACGGGACAGGGGGTACCTTATGGCTACACCTTC. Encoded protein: CASSATGQGVPYGYTF.

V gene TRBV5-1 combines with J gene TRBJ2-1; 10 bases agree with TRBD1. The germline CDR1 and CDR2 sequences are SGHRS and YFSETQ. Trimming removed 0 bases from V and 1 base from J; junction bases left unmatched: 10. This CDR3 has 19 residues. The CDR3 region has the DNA TGCGCCAGCAGCTTGGCTAGGGGACAGGGGCCCTTATCCTACAATGAGCAGTTCTTC. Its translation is CASSLARGQGPLSYNEQFF.

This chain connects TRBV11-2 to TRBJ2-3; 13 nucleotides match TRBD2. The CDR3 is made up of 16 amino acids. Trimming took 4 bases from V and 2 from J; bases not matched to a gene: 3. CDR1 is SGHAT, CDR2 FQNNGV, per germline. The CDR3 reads CASSSGLAGLTDTQYF. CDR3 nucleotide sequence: TGTGCCAGCAGCTCGGGACTAGCGGGACTCACAGATACGCAGTATTTT.

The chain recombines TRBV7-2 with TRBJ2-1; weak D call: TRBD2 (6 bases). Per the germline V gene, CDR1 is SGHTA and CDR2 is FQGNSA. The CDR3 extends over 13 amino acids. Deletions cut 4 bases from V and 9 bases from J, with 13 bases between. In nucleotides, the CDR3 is TGTGCCAGCAGCTCATCTAGCGTTGGTGAGCAGTTCTTC. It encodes CASSSSSVGEQFF.

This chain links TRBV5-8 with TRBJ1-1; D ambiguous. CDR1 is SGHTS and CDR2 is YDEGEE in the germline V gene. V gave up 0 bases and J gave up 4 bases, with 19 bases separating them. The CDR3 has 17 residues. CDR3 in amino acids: CASSLDRTQPYPTEAFF. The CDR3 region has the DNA TGTGCCAGCAGCTTGGACAGAACCCAACCATACCCCACTGAAGCTTTCTTT.

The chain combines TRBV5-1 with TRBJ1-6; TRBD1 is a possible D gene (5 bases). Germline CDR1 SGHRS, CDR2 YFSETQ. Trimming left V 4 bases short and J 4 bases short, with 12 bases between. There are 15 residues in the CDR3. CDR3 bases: TGCGCCAGCAGCAGCCAAGACAGTTATAATTCACCCCTCCACTTT. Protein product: CASSSQDSYNSPLHF.

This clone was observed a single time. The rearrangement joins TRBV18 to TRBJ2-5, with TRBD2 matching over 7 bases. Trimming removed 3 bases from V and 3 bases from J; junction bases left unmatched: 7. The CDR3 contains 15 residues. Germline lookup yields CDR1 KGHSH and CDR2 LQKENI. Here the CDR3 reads CASSPPPGLKETQYF. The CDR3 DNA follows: TGTGCCAGCTCACCTCCACCGGGACTAAAAGAGACCCAGTACTTC.

CDR3 bases: TGTGCCAGTAGTTTCCGGCAGGGTAGGAATTCACCCCTCCACTTT. This sequence encodes CASSFRQGRNSPLHF. The rearrangement uses TRBV19 and TRBJ1-6, with D possibly TRBD1 on 5 matching bases. This CDR3 contains 15 residues. The ends were cut back, 5 bases at V and 7 bases at J, with 15 bases in the middle. CDR1 and CDR2 (germline): LNHDA, SQIVND (reference sequence).

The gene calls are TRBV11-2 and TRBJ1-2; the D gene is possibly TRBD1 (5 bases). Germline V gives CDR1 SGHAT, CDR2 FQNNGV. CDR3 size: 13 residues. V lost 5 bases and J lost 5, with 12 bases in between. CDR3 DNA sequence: TGTGCCAGCAGCCCCGGACACAATTATGGCTACACCTTC. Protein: CASSPGHNYGYTF.

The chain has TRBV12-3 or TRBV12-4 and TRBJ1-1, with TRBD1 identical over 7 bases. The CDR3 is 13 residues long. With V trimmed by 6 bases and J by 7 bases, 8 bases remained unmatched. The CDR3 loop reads CASSPRRTGEAFF. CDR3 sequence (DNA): TGTGCCAGCAGCCCCCGAAGGACAGGTGAAGCTTTCTTT.

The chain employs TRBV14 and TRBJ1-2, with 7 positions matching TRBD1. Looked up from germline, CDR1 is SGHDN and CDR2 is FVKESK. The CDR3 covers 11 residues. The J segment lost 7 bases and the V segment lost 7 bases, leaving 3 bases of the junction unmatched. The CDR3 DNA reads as TGTGCCAGCACTTCAGGGGGTGGCTACACCTTC. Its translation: CASTSGGGYTF. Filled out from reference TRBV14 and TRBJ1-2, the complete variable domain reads EAGVTQFPSHSVIEKGQTVTLRCDPISGHDNLYWYRRVMGKEIKFLLHFVKESKQDESGMPNNRFLAERTGGTYSTLKVQPAELEDSGVYFCASTSGGGYTFGSGTRLTVV.

This CDR3 is CAITGQGTGNYGYTF. The CDR3 DNA is TGTGCCATCACTGGACAGGGGACCGGGAACTATGGCTACACCTTC. The chain recombines TRBV10-3 with TRBJ1-2, with 9 bases matching TRBD1. The V gene end was trimmed by 7 bases and the J gene end by 2 bases; junction bases not matched to a gene: 8. This CDR3 spans 15 amino acids. Looked up from germline, CDR1 is ENHRY and CDR2 is SYGVKD.

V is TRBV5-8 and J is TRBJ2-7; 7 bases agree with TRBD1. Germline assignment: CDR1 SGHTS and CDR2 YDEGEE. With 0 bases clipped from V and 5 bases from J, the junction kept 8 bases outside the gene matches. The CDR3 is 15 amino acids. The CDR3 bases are TGTGCCAGCAGCTTGGGGTTTAGGGACAGAGACGAGCAGTACTTC. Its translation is CASSLGFRDRDEQYF.

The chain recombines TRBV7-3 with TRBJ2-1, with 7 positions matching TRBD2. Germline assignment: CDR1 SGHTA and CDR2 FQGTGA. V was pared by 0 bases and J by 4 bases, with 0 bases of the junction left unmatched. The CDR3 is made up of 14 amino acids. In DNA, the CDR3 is TGTGCCAGCAGCTTAACTAGCGGGTACAATGAGCAGTTCTTC. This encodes CASSLTSGYNEQFF.

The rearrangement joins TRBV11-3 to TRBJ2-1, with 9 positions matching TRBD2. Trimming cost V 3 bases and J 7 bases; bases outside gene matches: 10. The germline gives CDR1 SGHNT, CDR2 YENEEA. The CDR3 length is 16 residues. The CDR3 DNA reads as TGTGCCAGCAGCTTGGGCGGCGGGGGGGCCCATAATGAGCAGTTCTTC. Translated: CASSLGGGGAHNEQFF.